This TCR beta chain stems from a study of response to subunit inactivated influenza vaccine. General study results and limits: Few new T cells, the authors suggested, are recruited by each seasonal influenza vaccination.

About this clonotype itself: No antigen is known for it.

CDR3 length equals 13 residues. Germline loops: CDR1 LGHDT, CDR2 YNNKEL (reference sequence). Trimming took 2 bases from V and 6 from J, leaving 11 bases between them. Via MiXCR, TCRdb re-called the RT-PCR reads, giving one row per CDR3 protein. The repertoire holds about 800,000 distinct CDR3 sequences, with 21% as singletons. The chain combines TRBV3-1 with TRBJ2-7; possibly TRBD1 or TRBD2 for D (5 bases each). This specimen was PBMCs from blood, taken 4 to 6 days after vaccination. The receptor was isolated from a man aged 50 or older who received an inactivated influenza vaccine. CDR3 in amino acids: CASSQFEGSEQYF. CDR3 in DNA: TGTGCCAGCAGCCAATTTGAGGGGAGCGAGCAGTACTTC.